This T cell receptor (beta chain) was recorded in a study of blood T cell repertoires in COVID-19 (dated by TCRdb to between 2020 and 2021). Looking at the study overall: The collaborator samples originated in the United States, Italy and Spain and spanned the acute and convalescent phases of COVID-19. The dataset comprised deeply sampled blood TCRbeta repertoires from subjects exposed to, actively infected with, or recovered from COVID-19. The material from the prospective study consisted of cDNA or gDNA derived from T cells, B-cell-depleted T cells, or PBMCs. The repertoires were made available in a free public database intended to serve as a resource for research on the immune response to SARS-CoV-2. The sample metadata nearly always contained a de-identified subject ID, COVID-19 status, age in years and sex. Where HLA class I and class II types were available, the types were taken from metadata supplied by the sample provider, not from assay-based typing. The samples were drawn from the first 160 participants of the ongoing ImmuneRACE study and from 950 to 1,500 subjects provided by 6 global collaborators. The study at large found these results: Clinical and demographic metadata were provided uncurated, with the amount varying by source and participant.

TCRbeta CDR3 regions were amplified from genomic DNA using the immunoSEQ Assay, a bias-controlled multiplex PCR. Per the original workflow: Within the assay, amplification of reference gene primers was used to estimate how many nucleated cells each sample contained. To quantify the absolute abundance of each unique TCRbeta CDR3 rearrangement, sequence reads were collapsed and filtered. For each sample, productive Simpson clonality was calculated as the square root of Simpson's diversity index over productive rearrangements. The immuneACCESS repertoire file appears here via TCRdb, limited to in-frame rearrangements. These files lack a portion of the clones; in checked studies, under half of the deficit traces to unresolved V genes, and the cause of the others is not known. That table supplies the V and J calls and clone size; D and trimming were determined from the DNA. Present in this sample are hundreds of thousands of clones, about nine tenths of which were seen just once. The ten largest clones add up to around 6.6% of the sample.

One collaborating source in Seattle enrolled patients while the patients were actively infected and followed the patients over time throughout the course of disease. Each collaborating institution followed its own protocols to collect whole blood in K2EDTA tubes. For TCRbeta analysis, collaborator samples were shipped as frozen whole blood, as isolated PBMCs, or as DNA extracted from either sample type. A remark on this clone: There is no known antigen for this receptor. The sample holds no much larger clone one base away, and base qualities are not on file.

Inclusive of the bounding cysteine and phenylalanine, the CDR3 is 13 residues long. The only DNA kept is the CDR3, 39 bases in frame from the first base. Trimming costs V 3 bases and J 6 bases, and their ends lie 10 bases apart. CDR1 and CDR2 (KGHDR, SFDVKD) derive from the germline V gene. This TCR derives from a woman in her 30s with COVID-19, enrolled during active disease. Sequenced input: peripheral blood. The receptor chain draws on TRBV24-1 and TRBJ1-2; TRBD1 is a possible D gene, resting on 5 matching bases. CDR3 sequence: CATSDGGVNGYTF. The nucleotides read TGTGCCACCAGTGATGGGGGGGTCAATGGCTACACCTTC.